This T cell receptor beta chain stems from a study of CD8+ T cells in alopecia areata. This clone appeared a few times. The sequencing template was cDNA reverse transcribed from extracted RNA. Here immunoSEQ multiplex PCR was the method, and the copy in TCRdb shows in-frame clones only, minus some. The sample records some 110,000 clones, around two fifths being singletons. The CDR3 has 12 amino acids. V dropped 3 bases and J dropped 6 bases, with 9 bases sitting between them. The germline V gene has CDR1 PRHDT and CDR2 FYEKMQ (reference sequence). This chain uses TRBV13 with TRBJ2-7; D call uncertain. This receptor was identified in a human donor with alopecia areata. Sample: CD4+ T cells sorted from blood. The CDR3 DNA follows: TGTGCCAGCAGCTTCGCTAGGAGCGAGCAGTACTTC. Its translation: CASSFARSEQYF.